This T cell receptor beta chain came from a study of blood T cell repertoires in COVID-19. Looking at the study overall: Italy, Spain and the United States were the sources of the convalescent and acute COVID-19 samples. Sources were T cells, B-cell-depleted T cells, or PBMCs; the material itself was cDNA or gDNA.

Methods used by the authors: Reference gene primer amplification in the assay estimated nucleated cell counts. Data came from immunoSEQ multiplex PCR; TCRdb stores just in-frame clones and leaves some out. Clone size and V and J calls were adopted from that table, with D and trimming inferred from the DNA. Of tens of thousands of clones listed, approximately 80% are singletons. The receptor was isolated from a human donor in a cohort sampled during active COVID-19. Sequenced sample: peripheral blood.

The chain's CDR3 is CASSLEQGREKLFF. CDR3 DNA sequence: TGCGCCAGCAGCTTGGAACAGGGTAGGGAAAAACTGTTTTTT. V gene TRBV5-1 combines with J gene TRBJ1-4, with a tentative D call TRBD1 (6 bases). The CDR3 length is 14 residues. The germline gives CDR1 SGHRS, CDR2 YFSETQ. Trimming took 0 bases from V and 8 from J, leaving 11 bases between them.